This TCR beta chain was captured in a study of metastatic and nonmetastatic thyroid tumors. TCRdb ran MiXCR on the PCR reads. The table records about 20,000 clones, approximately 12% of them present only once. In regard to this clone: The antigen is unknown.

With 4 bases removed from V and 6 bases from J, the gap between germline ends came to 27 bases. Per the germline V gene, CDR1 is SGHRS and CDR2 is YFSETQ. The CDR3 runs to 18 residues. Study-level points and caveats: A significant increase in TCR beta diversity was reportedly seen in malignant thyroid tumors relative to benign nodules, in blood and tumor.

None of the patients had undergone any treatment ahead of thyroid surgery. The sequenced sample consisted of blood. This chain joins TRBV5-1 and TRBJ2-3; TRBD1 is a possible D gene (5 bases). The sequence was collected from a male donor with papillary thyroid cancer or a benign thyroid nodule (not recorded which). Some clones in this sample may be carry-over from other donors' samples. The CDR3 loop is CASSLPPNTGRYVDTQYF. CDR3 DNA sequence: TGCGCCAGCAGCCTCCCGCCTAATACAGGTCGATACGTGGATACGCAGTATTTT.